This TCR beta chain was recovered during a study of blood T cell repertoires in COVID-19. As for the study in general: Material from acute and convalescent COVID-19 was sourced from the United States, Italy and Spain. From T cells, B-cell-depleted T cells, or PBMCs came the material, which was cDNA or gDNA.

V was pared by 4 bases and J by 1 base, with 3 bases of the junction left unmatched. Germline CDR1 MNHEY, CDR2 SVGAGI. This CDR3 has 15 amino acids. TCRdb's table, derived via immunoSEQ multiplex PCR, lists solely in-frame clones and lacks some. The sample holds around 58,000 clones; 90% are singletons and the top ten take 13% to 15%. Input material: peripheral blood. The chain couples TRBV6-5 to TRBJ2-1, with TRBD2 matching 8 bases. This sequence was found in a human donor with active COVID-19. The donor label of this sample is uncertain. CDR3 amino acids: CASSSSGWSYNEQFF. CDR3 in DNA: TGTGCCAGCAGTTCTAGCGGGTGGTCCTACAATGAGCAGTTCTTC.